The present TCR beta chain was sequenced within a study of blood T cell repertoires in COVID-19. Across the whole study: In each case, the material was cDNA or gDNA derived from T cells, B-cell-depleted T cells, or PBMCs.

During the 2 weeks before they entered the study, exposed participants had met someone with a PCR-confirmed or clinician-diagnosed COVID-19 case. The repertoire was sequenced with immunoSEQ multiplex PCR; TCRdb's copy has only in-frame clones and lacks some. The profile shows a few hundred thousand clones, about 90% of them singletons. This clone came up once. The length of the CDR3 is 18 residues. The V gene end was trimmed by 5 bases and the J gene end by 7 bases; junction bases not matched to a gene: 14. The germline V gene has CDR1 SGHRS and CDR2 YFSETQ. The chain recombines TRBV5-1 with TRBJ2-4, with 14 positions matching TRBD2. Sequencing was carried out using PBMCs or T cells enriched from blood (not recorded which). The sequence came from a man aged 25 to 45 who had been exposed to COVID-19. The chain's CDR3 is CASSLPWTSGGIRNIQYF. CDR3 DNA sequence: TGCGCCAGCAGTTTACCCTGGACTAGCGGGGGGATCCGGAACATTCAGTACTTC.